A selection of T cell receptor beta chains follows, all from one sample in a study of blood T cell repertoires in COVID-19. Here immunoSEQ multiplex PCR was the method, and the copy in TCRdb shows in-frame clones only, minus some. This table holds around 240,000 clones, 80% to 90% found once. Sequenced material: PBMCs or T cells enriched from blood (not recorded which). The receptors shown here come from a woman aged 45-60 years who had recovered from COVID-19. The conserved cysteine and the conserved F or W are not part of the CDR3 here.

V gene	J gene	CDR3 protein
TRBV5-5	TRBJ1-3	ASSLAPGSGNTIY
TRBV4-2	TRBJ2-1	ASSQSLAGGYNEQF
TRBV6-5	TRBJ2-3	ASSPNTRSTDTQY
TRBV15	TRBJ2-3	ATSRAPFYSVGTDTQY
TRBV3-1/TRBV3-2	TRBJ1-3	ASSLRGPGNTIY
TRBV3-1/TRBV3-2	TRBJ2-7	ASSRLAGVNEQY
TRBV3-1/TRBV3-2	TRBJ1-2	ASSQDLTGEVGYT
TRBV5-1	TRBJ2-1	ASSLGTGINEQF
TRBV7-2	TRBJ1-1	ASSLGKAGALRDTEAF
TRBV29-1	TRBJ1-3	SVGAPGQGAGNTIY
TRBV4-2	TRBJ2-7	ASSQGIRSEDEQY
TRBV24-1	TRBJ1-1	ATSDSGQGQGAF
TRBV11-2	TRBJ1-6	ASSLRDRGNSPLH
TRBV7-9	TRBJ2-1	ASSQYLAGGHNEQF
TRBV2	TRBJ1-2	ASSLGDSRVVGYT
TRBV11-2	TRBJ1-1	ASSLTFRSMNTEAF
TRBV7-9	TRBJ2-1	ASGPGTSLGEQF
TRBV7-2	TRBJ2-1	ASSLSGLANNEQF
TRBV27	TRBJ2-7	ASSWLAGGLYEQY
TRBV29-1	TRBJ2-3	SVGLAGGTDTQY
TRBV14	TRBJ2-1	ASSLAYSYNEQF
TRBV19	TRBJ2-2	ASSFGGLAGELF
TRBV27	TRBJ2-1	ASSSGYNEQF
TRBV28	TRBJ1-1	ASSLRGIASTEAF
TRBV28	TRBJ1-4	ATAGGTINEKLF
TRBV18	TRBJ2-7	ASSPSDRPFADEQY
TRBV27	TRBJ2-5	ASCPSGRGETQY
TRBV9	TRBJ2-1	ASSVALGFSGSSYNEQF
TRBV25-1	TRBJ1-2	ASSELSEAEYGYT
TRBV2	TRBJ2-1	ASSVGLAGVF